These T cell receptor beta chains were read from a single sample in a study of shared clonotypes between healthy human individuals. Profiling relied on immunoSEQ multiplex PCR, and the TCRdb table lists in-frame clones only, not all of them. This table has around 1,100,000 clones, approximately 77% appearing once. The sample comprised memory CD4+ T cells from PBMCs. All receptors come from a young man in good health. Some clones in this sample may be carry-over from other donors' samples. The CDR3 runs from the conserved cysteine through the conserved F or W. D genes are given only for firm matches. Size tells how often a clone was seen (once, few, many) or the class of an expanded clone, and some rows leave it out.

size,J,V,D,DNA,CDR3
-,TRBJ1-4,TRBV18,TRBD1,TGTGCCAGCTCACCATATAGACAGGGACGGAATGAAAAACTGTTTTTT,CASSPYRQGRNEKLFF
-,TRBJ1-4,TRBV18,-,TGTGCCAGCTCACCTCGACCGGGTACTAATGAAAAACTGTTTTTT,CASSPRPGTNEKLFF
once,TRBJ1-5,TRBV7-9,-,TGTGCCAGCAGCCCTGACTCCAGCAATCAGCCCCAGCATTTT,CASSPDSSNQPQHF
-,TRBJ2-1,TRBV11-1,TRBD2,TGTGCCAGCAGCTTAGCTAGAGGACTAGCGGCAAACAATGAGCAGTTCTTC,CASSLARGLAANNEQFF
once,TRBJ2-7,TRBV21-1,-,TGTGCCACCCCGGACAGGGATCATCGCGAGCAGTACTTC,CATPDRDHREQYF
few,TRBJ1-4,TRBV5-4,TRBD1,TGTGCCAGCAGCCCCGACAGGGGAAATGAAAAACTGTTTTTT,CASSPDRGNEKLFF
-,TRBJ1-6,TRBV6-1,-,TGTGCCAGCAGTGAAATGGACAATTCACCCCTCCACTTT,CASSEMDNSPLHF
once,TRBJ1-3,TRBV5-1,-,TGCGCCAGCAGCTTGGCCCAGGGACCTGGAAACACCATATATTTT,CASSLAQGPGNTIYF
-,TRBJ2-5,TRBV7-2,TRBD2,TGTGCCAGCAGCCGTAGCGGGACGTACCAAGAGACCCAGTACTTC,CASSRSGTYQETQYF
-,TRBJ2-3,TRBV4-3,TRBD2,TGCGCCAGCAGCCTACTAGCGACAGATACGCAGTATTTT,CASSLLATDTQYF
-,TRBJ2-7,TRBV11-1,-,TGTGCCAGCAGCTTGTGGTCAGCCGAGCAGTACTTC,CASSLWSAEQYF